The source of this T cell receptor (beta chain) is a study of response to subunit inactivated influenza vaccine. The table lists this clonotype with many counts. Antigen specificity is unknown. V gave up 6 bases and J gave up 1 base, with 16 bases separating them. Germline-derived CDR1 and CDR2 are MNHEY and SVGEGT. The CDR3 is made up of 15 amino acids. TCRdb re-derived calls from the RT-PCR reads in MiXCR, one entry per CDR3 protein. The table lists under 500,000 distinct CDR3 sequences, roughly 9.7% of them singletons. Study results and caveats: Only a handful of new T cells, the authors suggested, are recruited with each seasonal influenza vaccination.

The sequencing used PBMCs from blood, collected 45 days after vaccination. The rearrangement links TRBV6-2 or TRBV6-3 to TRBJ2-7; D call uncertain. The clonotype was recovered from a man aged 50-59 years who received an inactivated influenza vaccine. The CDR3 coding sequence is TGTGCCAGCAGCATACTGGGTGGCCAATCCTACGAGCAGTACTTC. Protein product: CASSILGGQSYEQYF.